These 30 T cell receptor beta chains were all obtained from the same sample, sequenced in a study of blood T cell repertoires in COVID-19. TCRdb keeps only in-frame clones here, not all; method: immunoSEQ multiplex PCR. The sample shows about 250,000 clones, 70% to 90% of them seen only once. Sequencing used PBMCs or T cells enriched from blood (not recorded which). The source of these receptors is a woman aged 50 to 60 with acute COVID-19.

The chain links TRBV6-5 to TRBJ2-2; TRBD1 might be the D (6 bases). Germline-derived CDR1 and CDR2 are MNHEY and SVGAGI. The CDR3 runs to 13 residues. The CDR3 protein is CAYRAGATGELFF. In nucleotides, the CDR3 is TGTGCATATCGGGCAGGGGCCACCGGGGAGCTGTTTTTT.

V and J are TRBV2 and TRBJ2-1, with TRBD2 identical over 10 bases. CDR3 size: 14 residues. Losses at the gene ends were 7 bases for V and 3 bases for J; bases not matched to a gene: 3. CDR1 and CDR2 (germline): SNHLY, FYNNEI. CDR3 sequence: CASTERGGYNEQFF. CDR3 DNA sequence: TGTGCCAGCACTGAGCGGGGGGGCTACAATGAGCAGTTCTTC.

The chain combines TRBV30 with TRBJ1-2; D uncertain. Germline V lookup: CDR1 GTSNPN, CDR2 SVGIG (reference sequence). V shed 0 bases and J shed 3 bases, with 14 bases lying between them. This CDR3 has 15 amino acids. The CDR3 protein is CAWSVRNWRDYGYTF. The CDR3 bases are TGTGCCTGGAGTGTACGCAACTGGAGAGACTATGGCTACACCTTC.

The genes are TRBV5-1 and TRBJ1-2, with 7 bases fitting TRBD1. Germline assignment: CDR1 SGHRS and CDR2 YFSETQ. This CDR3 is built from 13 residues. J was trimmed by 5 bases and V by 4 bases; bases with no gene match: 5. The CDR3 spells CASSLGTDYGYTF. CDR3 nucleotides: TGCGCCAGCAGCCTCGGGACAGATTATGGCTACACCTTC.

V is TRBV29-1 and J is TRBJ1-2; 9 bases map to TRBD1. The CDR3 loop spans 14 amino acids. After removal of 5 bases from V and 9 bases from J, the junction contained 13 bases not matched to a gene. Per the germline V gene, CDR1 is SQVTM and CDR2 is ANQGSEA. CDR3 sequence reads: CSVLGTGLLRRYTF. CDR3 in DNA: TGCAGCGTTTTAGGGACAGGGCTTTTGAGGCGCTACACCTTC.

The chain couples TRBV7-2 to TRBJ1-2; 8 bases match TRBD1. V dropped 5 bases and J dropped 4; count of bases not matched to a gene: 6. Germline loops: CDR1 SGHTA, CDR2 FQGNSA. This CDR3 is 14 amino acids long. The CDR3 protein is CASSRPGTGYGYTF. The DNA for the CDR3 is TGTGCCAGCAGCCGCCCCGGGACAGGCTATGGCTACACCTTC.

This chain connects TRBV30 to TRBJ2-3, with unresolved D. V was cut by 4 bases and J by 2 bases, with 7 bases left in between. The germline gives CDR1 GTSNPN, CDR2 SVGIG (reference sequence). There are 12 residues in the CDR3. This CDR3 reads CAWKLLTDTQYF. The CDR3, as DNA: TGTGCCTGGAAACTTCTCACAGATACGCAGTATTTT.

The V gene is TRBV30, the J gene TRBJ1-1; tentatively, D is TRBD1 (5 bases). Germline CDR1 reads GTSNPN; CDR2 reads SVGIG (reference sequence). V was pared by 2 bases and J by 1 base, with 11 bases between. The CDR3 extends over 14 amino acids. In nucleotides, the CDR3 is TGTGCCTGGAGTTTCAGGGTAGGGAACACTGAAGCTTTCTTT. This translates into CAWSFRVGNTEAFF.

This rearrangement joins TRBV5-4 to TRBJ1-4; weak D call: TRBD1 (5 bases). The V and J ends lost 2 bases and 3 bases respectively, with 8 bases between them. The CDR3 runs to 14 residues. CDR1 is SGHNT, CDR2 YYREEE, per germline (reference sequence). CDR3 protein: CASSFGRANEKLFF. CDR3 nucleotides: TGTGCCAGCAGCTTTGGCAGGGCTAATGAAAAACTGTTTTTT.

The chain employs TRBV14 and TRBJ2-1, with TRBD2 matching 9 bases. After removal of 1 base from V and 8 bases from J, the junction contained 9 bases not matched to a gene. Germline lookup yields CDR1 SGHDN and CDR2 FVKESK. The CDR3 loop spans 16 amino acids. DNA for the CDR3: TGTGCCAGCAGCCAAGCGGGGCTAGCGGGGATGGATGAGCAGTTCTTC. This translates into CASSQAGLAGMDEQFF.

The V gene is TRBV7-9, the J gene TRBJ1-6; 12 bases fit TRBD1. The CDR3 sequence is 18 residues long. V lost 1 base, J lost 10 bases, and 11 bases stayed unmatched. The germline gives CDR1 SEHNR, CDR2 FQNEAQ (reference sequence). CDR3 in DNA: TGTGCCAGCAGCTTAGTTTTAGGGACAGGGGGCTCCAGGTCACCCCTCCACTTT. It translates to CASSLVLGTGGSRSPLHF.

The CDR3 loop reads CATSRSGTGVGGELFF. Here the CDR3 DNA reads TGTGCCACCAGCAGGTCCGGGACAGGGGTCGGTGGGGAGCTGTTTTTT. The chain is built from TRBV15 and TRBJ2-2, with 10 bases matching TRBD1. Germline V lookup: CDR1 LNHNV, CDR2 YYDKDF (reference sequence). J lost 8 bases, V lost 3 bases, and 9 bases had no gene match. The CDR3 spans 16 residues.

This clone was observed a handful of times. The chain combines TRBV2 with TRBJ2-1; TRBD2 aligns across 9 bases. Germline V CDR1 and CDR2: SNHLY, FYNNEI. This CDR3 has 14 residues. Unmatched junction bases numbered 3, after V lost 8 bases and J lost 1 base. The CDR3 DNA sequence: TGTGCCAGCGGGCTAGCGGGGTCCTACAATGAGCAGTTCTTC. Its translation is CASGLAGSYNEQFF. The full variable domain, in which reference TRBV2 and TRBJ2-1 provide the parts outside the CDR3, is EPEVTQTPSHQVTQMGQEVILRCVPISNHLYFYWYRQILGQKVEFLVSFYNNEISEKSEIFDDQFSVERPDGSNFTLKIRSTKLEDSAMYFCASGLAGSYNEQFFGPGTRLTVL.

The chain carries TRBV5-1 and TRBJ1-2; D gene unclear. V lost 4 bases and J 4 bases, leaving 17 bases between the germline ends. Per germline, CDR1 SGHRS and CDR2 YFSETQ. This CDR3 has 15 residues. This chain's CDR3 is CASSPSSGSGYGYTF. The CDR3 coding sequence is TGCGCCAGCAGCCCGTCCAGCGGATCGGGCTATGGCTACACCTTC.

The rearrangement uses TRBV25-1 and TRBJ2-2; TRBD1 is a possible D gene (6 bases). V gave up 2 bases and J gave up 7 bases, with 8 bases separating them. The germline V gene encodes CDR1 MGHDK and CDR2 SYGVNS. The CDR3 runs 13 residues. The CDR3 is CASSEQGSGELFF. The DNA of the CDR3 is TGTGCCAGCAGTGAACAGGGGAGCGGGGAGCTGTTTTTT.

This clone was observed a handful of times. The rearrangement links TRBV7-8 to TRBJ1-3; D remains ambiguous. Between the trimmed V and J ends, which lost 5 bases and 2 bases, there was a span of 19 bases. The CDR3 runs 17 residues. Germline CDR1 and CDR2: SGHVS and FQNEAQ. The CDR3 coding sequence is TGTGCCAGCAGCCGGCGGAGGTCGGTTGATACTGGAAACACCATATATTTT. Translating it yields CASSRRRSVDTGNTIYF.

This clone came up once. The gene calls are TRBV6-2 or TRBV6-3 and TRBJ1-2; 7 bases are a match to TRBD1. This CDR3 region has 12 residues. Germline CDR1 reads MNHEY; CDR2 reads SVGEGT. J lost 9 bases, V lost 4 bases, and 5 bases had no gene match. CDR3 residues: CASSFRQGRYTF. The CDR3 bases are TGTGCCAGCAGTTTTCGACAGGGCCGCTACACCTTC.

The V and J genes are TRBV19 and TRBJ1-2, with TRBD1 as a possible D gene (6 bases). With 4 bases removed from V and 8 bases from J, the gap between germline ends came to 17 bases. Per germline, CDR1 LNHDA and CDR2 SQIVND (reference sequence). CDR3 length: 14 residues. The CDR3 spells CASSSTGQGKGYTF. CDR3 DNA sequence: TGTGCCAGTAGTAGTACGGGACAAGGCAAAGGCTACACCTTC.

This rearrangement joins TRBV27 to TRBJ2-3; 8 positions agree with TRBD2. Germline CDR1 reads MNHEY; CDR2 reads SMNVEV (reference sequence). The CDR3 totals 22 residues. Trimming took 8 bases from V and 1 from J; bases not matched to a gene: 29. CDR3 DNA sequence: TGTGCCAGCTCACCACTATCGGGGCTAGCGGGCGGGGTGGTTTTTGGCACAGATACGCAGTATTTT. It yields the protein CASSPLSGLAGGVVFGTDTQYF.

This sequence joins TRBV11-2 and TRBJ1-1, with D unclear. Trimming removed 5 bases from V and 0 bases from J, with 7 bases in between. CDR3 length: 13 residues. Per germline, CDR1 SGHAT and CDR2 FQNNGV. Here the CDR3 DNA reads TGTGCCAGCAGCGCTAATTTGAACACTGAAGCTTTCTTT. Amino acid sequence: CASSANLNTEAFF.

The chain combines TRBV7-2 with TRBJ1-4, with 7 positions matching TRBD1. Germline assignment: CDR1 SGHTA and CDR2 FQGNSA. The CDR3 has 15 residues. The junction had 11 bases not matched to a gene; V was cut back by 6 bases and J by 7 bases. In nucleotides, the CDR3 is TGTGCCAGCAGACAAGGGCAACAGGGGATTGAAAAACTGTTTTTT. Encoded protein: CASRQGQQGIEKLFF.

This clone was seen a few times. The chain employs TRBV13 and TRBJ1-2; no definite D call. Germline CDR1 is PRHDT and CDR2 is FYEKMQ (reference sequence). Trimming took off 2 bases at V and 0 bases at J, with 10 bases between the two ends. The CDR3 spans 15 residues. The CDR3 DNA reads as TGTGCCAGCAGCTTAAGTGGCAGCGCTAACTATGGCTACACCTTC. Its protein is CASSLSGSANYGYTF.

Written as DNA, the CDR3 is TGTGCCAGCCCCAGGATCCAGTATGGCTACACCTTC. Its protein is CASPRIQYGYTF. The chain employs TRBV21-1 and TRBJ1-2; TRBD1, the D gene given by the table, was not confirmed from the DNA. TRBV21-1 is a pseudogene locus. CDR3 length equals 12 residues.

The rearrangement links TRBV20-1 to TRBJ1-2; no reliable D call. The germline gives CDR1 DFQATT, CDR2 SNEGSKA (reference sequence). The CDR3 covers 11 residues. Deletions cut 6 bases from V and 6 bases from J, with 11 bases between. The CDR3 sequence is CSATKGDGYTF. In DNA form, the CDR3 reads TGCAGTGCCACTAAAGGTGATGGCTACACCTTC.

The CDR3 nucleotides read TGTGCCAGCAGCGCCGGGACAGGGAGTACAGATACGCAGTATTTT. It yields the protein CASSAGTGSTDTQYF. The chain combines TRBV6-5 with TRBJ2-3; 9 bases fit TRBD1. V lost 6 bases, J lost 3 bases, and 7 bases stayed unmatched. This CDR3 comprises 15 residues. Looked up from germline, CDR1 is MNHEY and CDR2 is SVGAGI.

This clone was seen only a few times. V usage is TRBV5-1 and J usage is TRBJ2-5; 9 bases match TRBD2. This CDR3 spans 16 amino acids. Trimming took 0 bases from V and 5 from J; bases not matched to a gene: 8. Germline V lookup: CDR1 SGHRS, CDR2 YFSETQ. As DNA, the CDR3 is TGCGCCAGCAGCTTGGGTACTAGCGGGCCGCGGGAGACCCAGTACTTC. Protein sequence: CASSLGTSGPRETQYF.

V gene TRBV12-3 or TRBV12-4 combines with J gene TRBJ1-5, with a weak D call TRBD1 (5 bases). V was cut by 6 bases and J by 6 bases, with 12 bases left in between. CDR3 length: 13 amino acids. CDR3 nucleotides: TGTGCCAGCAGCTTGACAGAAAGTCAGCCCCAGCATTTT. Its protein product is CASSLTESQPQHF.

The chain links TRBV7-3 to TRBJ2-1, with D hard to call. CDR1 is SGHTA and CDR2 is FQGTGA in the germline V gene. The V end was cut by 0 bases, the J end by 5 bases, with 5 bases between. The length of the CDR3 is 13 residues. CDR3 loop: CASSLTTDNEQFF. The CDR3 DNA reads TGTGCCAGCAGCTTAACTACTGACAATGAGCAGTTCTTC.

The V gene is TRBV5-1, the J gene TRBJ1-1; TRBD1 aligns across 8 bases. Trimming removed 2 bases from V and 6 bases from J; junction bases left unmatched: 6. The CDR3 is 14 amino acids. Per the germline V gene, CDR1 is SGHRS and CDR2 is YFSETQ. CDR3 residues: CASSFGRGQAEAFF. CDR3 nucleotides: TGCGCCAGCAGCTTCGGCAGGGGGCAGGCTGAAGCTTTCTTT.

This chain joins TRBV18 and TRBJ1-5; 8 bases match TRBD1. CDR3 length equals 16 residues. J gave up 4 bases and V 3 bases, and 8 bases lay outside the gene matches. CDR1 and CDR2 from the germline V gene are KGHSH and LQKENI. CDR3 amino acids: CASSPTKDRANQPQHF. CDR3 in DNA: TGTGCCAGCTCACCGACTAAGGACAGGGCTAATCAGCCCCAGCATTTT.